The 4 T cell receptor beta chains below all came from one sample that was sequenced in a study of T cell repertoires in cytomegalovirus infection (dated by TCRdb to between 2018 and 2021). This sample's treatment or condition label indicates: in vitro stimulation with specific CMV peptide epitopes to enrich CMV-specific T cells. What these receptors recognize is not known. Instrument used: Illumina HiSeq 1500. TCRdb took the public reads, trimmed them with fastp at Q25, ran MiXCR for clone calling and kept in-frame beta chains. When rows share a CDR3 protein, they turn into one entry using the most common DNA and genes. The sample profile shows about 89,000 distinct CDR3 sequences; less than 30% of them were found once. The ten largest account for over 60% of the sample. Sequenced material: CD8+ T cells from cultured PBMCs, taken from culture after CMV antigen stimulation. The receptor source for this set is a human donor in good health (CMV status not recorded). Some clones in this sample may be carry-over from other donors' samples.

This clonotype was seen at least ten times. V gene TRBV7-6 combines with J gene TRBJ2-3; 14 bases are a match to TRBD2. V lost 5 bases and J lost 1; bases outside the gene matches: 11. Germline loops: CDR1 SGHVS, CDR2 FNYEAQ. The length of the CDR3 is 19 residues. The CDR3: CASSPMTSGGAWGTDTQYF. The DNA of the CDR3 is TGTGCCAGCAGCCCAATGACTAGCGGGGGGGCCTGGGGCACAGATACGCAGTATTTT.

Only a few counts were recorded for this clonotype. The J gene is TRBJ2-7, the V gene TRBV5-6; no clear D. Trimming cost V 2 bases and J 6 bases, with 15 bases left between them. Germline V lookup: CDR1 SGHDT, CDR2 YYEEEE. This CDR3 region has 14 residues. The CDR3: CASSFLAGTSEQYF. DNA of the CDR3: TGTGCCAGCAGCTTCTTAGCAGGAACTTCCGAGCAGTACTTC.

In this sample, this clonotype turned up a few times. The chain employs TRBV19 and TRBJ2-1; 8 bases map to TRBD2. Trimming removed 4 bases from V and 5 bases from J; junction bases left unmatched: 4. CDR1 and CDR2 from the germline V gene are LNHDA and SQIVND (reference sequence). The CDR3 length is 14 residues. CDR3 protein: CASSNGGANNEQFF. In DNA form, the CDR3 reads TGTGCCAGTAGTAACGGGGGGGCCAACAATGAGCAGTTCTTC.

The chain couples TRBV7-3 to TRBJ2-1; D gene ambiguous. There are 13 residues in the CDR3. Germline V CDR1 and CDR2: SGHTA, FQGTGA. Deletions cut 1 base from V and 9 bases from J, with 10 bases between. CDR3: CASSLIAGREQFF. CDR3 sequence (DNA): TGTGCCAGCAGCTTAATAGCTGGACGTGAGCAGTTCTTC.